This T cell receptor beta chain was identified in a study of T cell repertoires in cytomegalovirus infection. Whole-study results and caveats: HLA-C-restricted, CMV-specific TCR beta clonotypes were dominant ex vivo.

V trimming: 0 bases; J trimming: 5 bases; junction bases outside the gene matches: 5. Germline lookup yields CDR1 SGHVS and CDR2 FQNEAQ. CDR3 length: 17 residues. One entry per CDR3 protein results from TCRdb running MiXCR on the reads. The data contain about 100,000 distinct CDR3 sequences, roughly 39% of them singletons. Of note for this clonotype: No antigen is known for it.

This receptor was taken from a human donor in good health (CMV status not recorded). Some clones in this sample may be carry-over from other donors' samples. The genes are TRBV7-8 and TRBJ2-3, with 13 bases that match TRBD2. Sequenced material: CD8+ T cells from cultured PBMCs, taken from culture after CMV antigen stimulation. For the CDR3, the DNA is TGTGCCAGCAGCTTAGCACTAGCGGGGGGGCTGGAAGATACGCAGTATTTT. It encodes CASSLALAGGLEDTQYF.